This TCR beta chain appears in the sequencing data of a study of post-analysis software for immune sequencing data. The study's findings and limits: Patients with multiple sclerosis recorded significantly lower normalized Chao1 diversity than controls, the study found. Among a handful of TRBV segments more frequent in patients than controls were TRBV5-6, TRBV5-1 and TRBV20-1.

V was clipped by 6 bases and J by 4 bases, with 12 bases between them. The CDR3 length is 13 residues. Germline assignment: CDR1 MNHEY and CDR2 SVGAGI. TCR beta cDNA libraries included unique molecular identifiers. TCRdb redid the calling of the PCR reads with MiXCR, one entry per CDR3 protein. In the table there are around 710,000 distinct CDR3 sequences, around 46% of which are singletons. Concerning this clonotype itself: The antigen is undetermined.

The sequence was collected from a girl aged 10 to 17 with multiple sclerosis. Sequenced input: blood. This rearrangement joins TRBV6-5 to TRBJ2-5; a possible D gene is TRBD1 (6 bases). The CDR3 DNA sequence: TGTGCCAGCAGCCAGGGGCCCCCAGAGACCCAGTACTTC. Residues: CASSQGPPETQYF.